The 21 T cell receptor beta chains presented below share a single source sample, sequenced in a study of blood T cell repertoires in COVID-19. Profiled with immunoSEQ multiplex PCR; TCRdb holds only in-frame clones, not every one. Here the sample spans 200,000 to 250,000 clones, just under 85% being singletons. Sequenced sample: peripheral blood. Receptors were obtained from a man older than 75 with acute or convalescent COVID-19.

The chain uses TRBV5-1 and TRBJ1-1; possibly TRBD1 for D (5 bases). The CDR3 is 14 amino acids. With 2 bases removed from V and 3 bases from J, the gap between germline ends came to 11 bases. Germline assignment: CDR1 SGHRS and CDR2 YFSETQ. In DNA, the CDR3 is TGCGCCAGCAGCTTTGCAGGGTCTGACACTGAAGCTTTCTTT. Amino acid sequence: CASSFAGSDTEAFF. The complete variable domain, with remaining parts taken from reference TRBV5-1 and TRBJ1-1, reads KAGVTQTPRYLIKTRGQQVTLSCSPISGHRSVSWYQQTPGQGLQFLFEYFSETQRNKGNFPGRFSGRQFSNSRSEMNVSTLELGDSALYLCASSFAGSDTEAFFGQGTRLTVV.

The rearrangement uses TRBV3-1 (or the pseudogene TRBV3-2) and TRBJ2-7, with 10 bases aligning to TRBD2. With V trimmed by 7 bases and J by 1 base, 13 bases remained unmatched. Germline assignment: CDR1 LGHDT and CDR2 YNNKEL (reference sequence). The CDR3 length is 17 residues. Written as DNA, the CDR3 is TGTGCCAGCACCAAAGCTTCACTACTAGCGGGGTCCTACGAGCAGTACTTC. Translation: CASTKASLLAGSYEQYF.

V is TRBV3-1 (or the pseudogene TRBV3-2) and J is TRBJ1-1; possibly TRBD1 for D (5 bases). CDR3 length equals 13 residues. Germline V lookup: CDR1 LGHDT, CDR2 YNNKEL (reference sequence). With 4 bases removed from V and 7 bases from J, the gap between germline ends came to 13 bases. The CDR3 region has the DNA TGTGCCAGCAGCCCCGACAGAGCTTTTGAAGCTTTCTTT. Its protein product is CASSPDRAFEAFF.

The chain has TRBV5-5 and TRBJ2-3; D perhaps matches TRBD1 (5 bases). The V gene's germline CDR1 is SGHKS and CDR2 YYEKEE (reference sequence). This CDR3 contains 15 residues. V was cut by 4 bases and J by 0 bases, with 12 bases left in between. For the CDR3, the DNA is TGTGCCAGCAGCCCGATAAGGGGTAGCACAGATACGCAGTATTTT. Its translation is CASSPIRGSTDTQYF.

The V call is TRBV28, the J call TRBJ2-6; the match to TRBD1 covers 9 bases. CDR1 is MDHEN and CDR2 is SYDVKM in the germline V gene. CDR3 length: 17 amino acids. After removal of 6 bases from V and 1 base from J, the junction contained 7 bases not matched to a gene. As DNA, the CDR3 is TGTGCCAGCAGGCGGGACAGGGTGGGGTCTGGGGCCAACGTCCTGACTTTC. Amino acid sequence: CASRRDRVGSGANVLTF.

The chain links TRBV24-1 to TRBJ2-2; 7 bases are shared with TRBD1. CDR3 length: 15 amino acids. CDR1 is KGHDR, CDR2 SFDVKD, per germline. The V and J ends lost 1 base and 6 bases, in that order; junction bases with no gene match: 4. CDR3 residues: CATSDFGQGAGELFF. The CDR3 nucleotides read TGTGCCACCAGTGATTTTGGGCAGGGGGCCGGGGAGCTGTTTTTT.

This clone was picked up a small number of times. The chain recombines TRBV28 with TRBJ1-6; TRBD1 agrees at 7 bases. Trimming took 4 bases from V and 2 from J; bases not matched to a gene: 2. The CDR3 is made up of 15 amino acids. Germline CDR1 and CDR2: MDHEN and SYDVKM. CDR3 sequence (DNA): TGTGCCAGCAGTTCTGGGACAGCCTATAATTCACCCCTCCACTTT. Encoded protein: CASSSGTAYNSPLHF.

The chain links TRBV28 to TRBJ1-6; D is uncertain. CDR1 and CDR2 (germline): MDHEN, SYDVKM. The CDR3 contains 12 residues. Trimming pared 6 bases from V and 9 bases from J, leaving 9 bases between. CDR3 sequence: CASRRSGSPLHF. The CDR3 DNA sequence: TGTGCCAGCAGGAGATCAGGTTCACCCCTCCACTTT.

CDR3 sequence reads: CATSRDYFITEAFF. DNA of the CDR3: TGTGCCACCAGCAGAGATTACTTTATTACTGAAGCTTTCTTT. This chain connects TRBV15 to TRBJ1-1; no reliable D call. V lost 0 bases and J 5 bases, leaving 10 bases between the germline ends. The CDR3 runs 14 residues. Germline values: CDR1 LNHNV, CDR2 YYDKDF (reference sequence).

The rearrangement uses TRBV18 and TRBJ1-2, with 7 bases identical to TRBD1. The germline CDR1 and CDR2 sequences are KGHSH and LQKENI. CDR3 size: 14 residues. V gave up 2 bases and J gave up 5 bases; unmatched junction bases: 5. The CDR3 bases are TGTGCCAGCTCACCAGGACAGGACTCGTATGGCTACACCTTC. Its translation: CASSPGQDSYGYTF.

The chain carries TRBV30 and TRBJ1-2; 10 bases fit TRBD1. The CDR3 contains 15 residues. Looked up from germline, CDR1 is GTSNPN and CDR2 is SVGIG (reference sequence). V lost 1 base and J lost 4; bases outside the gene matches: 6. CDR3 region: CAWSAGQGTIYGYTF. The CDR3 coding sequence is TGTGCCTGGAGTGCGGGACAGGGGACAATCTATGGCTACACCTTC.

The CDR3 nucleotides are TGTGCCAGCAGCTTACCCCTTAAAGGGGGAGAAAGCACAGATACGCAGTATTTT. Its protein product is CASSLPLKGGESTDTQYF. The chain links TRBV7-9 to TRBJ2-3; D is possibly TRBD1 (6 bases). Germline V gives CDR1 SEHNR, CDR2 FQNEAQ (reference sequence). Trimming took off 2 bases at V and 0 bases at J, with 18 bases between the two ends. The CDR3 spans 18 residues.

The chain combines TRBV6-5 with TRBJ1-2, with TRBD1 matching over 10 bases. This CDR3 has 13 amino acids. Germline trimming cut 6 bases from V and 6 bases from J; bases unmatched to any gene: 4. The V gene's germline CDR1 is MNHEY and CDR2 SVGAGI. CDR3 protein: CASSTGQGNGYTF. CDR3 nucleotides: TGTGCCAGCAGCACGGGACAGGGGAATGGCTACACCTTC.

The CDR3 spells CASSLGTGDGNQPQHF. The CDR3 nucleotides read TGTGCCAGCTCGCTAGGGACAGGGGATGGCAATCAGCCCCAGCATTTT. The rearrangement links TRBV18 to TRBJ1-5; 10 nucleotides line up with TRBD1. V lost 6 bases and J lost 2; bases outside the gene matches: 7. The CDR3 spans 16 residues. In germline, CDR1 is KGHSH, CDR2 LQKENI.

The J gene is TRBJ2-7, the V gene TRBV11-2, with D possibly TRBD2 on 5 matching bases. Germline V gene data show CDR1 as SGHAT and CDR2 as FQNNGV. This CDR3 region has 14 residues. The V and J ends lost 5 bases and 0 bases respectively, with 11 bases between them. The CDR3 DNA reads as TGTGCCAGCAGCCAGGACTTGATCTCCTACGAGCAGTACTTC. Translating gives CASSQDLISYEQYF.

This rearrangement joins TRBV19 to TRBJ1-1; 8 bases map to TRBD1. Germline CDR1 and CDR2: LNHDA and SQIVND (reference sequence). Unmatched junction bases numbered 8, after V lost 2 bases and J lost 6 bases. The length of the CDR3 is 15 residues. CDR3 loop: CASSIPGRGRAEAFF. The CDR3 nucleotides read TGTGCCAGTAGTATACCGGGCAGGGGGCGCGCTGAAGCTTTCTTT.

V gene TRBV3-1 (or the pseudogene TRBV3-2) combines with J gene TRBJ2-1, with TRBD2 matching over 7 bases. There are 15 residues in the CDR3. Per the germline V gene, CDR1 is LGHDT and CDR2 is YNNKEL (reference sequence). Trimming removed 2 bases from V and 5 bases from J; junction bases left unmatched: 6. CDR3 sequence (DNA): TGTGCCAGCAGCCAAAGGGGCGGGAGTGACAATGAGCAGTTCTTC. It translates to CASSQRGGSDNEQFF.

The chain recombines TRBV15 with TRBJ1-4; 7 bases are a match to TRBD1. V lost 2 bases and J lost 1; bases outside the gene matches: 13. This CDR3 contains 19 residues. CDR1 is LNHNV and CDR2 is YYDKDF in the germline V gene (reference sequence). The CDR3 is CATSRPTGLGLGTNEKLFF. As DNA, the CDR3 is TGTGCCACCAGCAGACCGACAGGGTTGGGGCTAGGAACTAATGAAAAACTGTTTTTT.

CDR3 DNA: TGTGCCACCAGTGATTCCGCACACCGACAGGGGGCGCGGTCCTACAATGAGCAGTTCTTC. As protein: CATSDSAHRQGARSYNEQFF. This sequence joins TRBV24-1 and TRBJ2-1; 10 bases align to TRBD1. CDR1 is KGHDR and CDR2 is SFDVKD in the germline V gene. This CDR3 is built from 20 residues. V lost 2 bases and J lost 1; bases outside the gene matches: 13.

The count of this clone is one. The CDR3 is CAISAPAGDTGELFF. In nucleotides, the CDR3 is TGTGCCATCAGTGCCCCTGCGGGAGACACCGGGGAGCTGTTTTTT. The J gene is TRBJ2-2, the V gene TRBV10-3; TRBD2 matches 7 bases. CDR3 size: 15 residues. CDR1 is ENHRY and CDR2 is SYGVKD in the germline V gene. Unmatched junction bases numbered 5, after V lost 4 bases and J lost 3 bases.

The chain links TRBV5-1 to TRBJ1-6; TRBD1 matches at 8 bases. The ends lost 10 bases at V and 4 bases at J; junction bases unmatched: 7. The CDR3 spans 14 residues. CDR1 and CDR2 (germline): SGHRS, YFSETQ. CDR3 coding DNA: TGCGCCTCAGCCTGGGACAGGTATAATTCACCCCTCCACTTT. This sequence encodes CASAWDRYNSPLHF.